This is a list of T cell receptor beta chains from one sample in a study of liver allograft versus peripheral blood T cells. MiXCR, run by TCRdb on the reads, gives a single entry per CDR3 protein. The sample has 10,000 to 15,000 distinct CDR3 sequences; roughly 28% are singletons. The origin of the receptors is a human patient who had a liver transplant. Part of the T cell pool may stem from the graft donor. Both conserved end residues are part of each CDR3. A D gene is named only where the DNA matches it firmly. Only some rows state a clone size, as once, few, many or a class for expanded clones.

V gene	D gene	J gene	clone size	CDR3 protein	CDR3 DNA
TRBV29-1	-	TRBJ1-1	few	CSVLLIGEAFF	TGCAGCGTCCTACTCATAGGTGAAGCTTTCTTT
TRBV5-4	TRBD1	TRBJ1-1	-	CASSLVGTGGTEAFF	TGTGCCAGCAGCTTGGTCGGGACAGGGGGCACTGAAGCTTTCTTT
TRBV11-2	-	TRBJ1-1	-	CASSLQEDGTEAFF	TGTGCCAGCAGCTTACAGGAGGACGGCACTGAAGCTTTCTTT
TRBV6-5	-	TRBJ2-7	many	CASSRPFDEQYF	TGTGCCAGCAGTCGCCCGTTTGACGAGCAGTACTTC
TRBV6-2/TRBV6-3	-	TRBJ1-1	medium-sized	CASSQRQFAEAFF	TGTGCCAGCAGTCAGCGACAGTTCGCTGAAGCTTTCTTT
TRBV19	-	TRBJ1-2	few	CASTNREGGYTF	TGTGCCAGTACAAACAGGGAGGGTGGCTACACCTTC
TRBV19	-	TRBJ1-2	medium-sized	CASTAPPAGLSYTF	TGTGCCAGTACCGCCCCCCCGGCAGGATTGAGCTACACCTTC
TRBV6-5	-	TRBJ2-7	medium-sized	CASSKGFEQYF	TGTGCCAGCAGCAAAGGGTTCGAGCAGTACTTC
TRBV6-1	-	TRBJ2-7	many	CASSVARVEYEQYF	TGTGCCAGCAGTGTGGCTCGGGTAGAATACGAGCAGTACTTC
TRBV6-1	-	TRBJ1-5	-	CASSEQGTNQPQHF	TGTGCCAGCAGTGAACAGGGGACCAATCAGCCCCAGCATTTT
TRBV3-1	TRBD2	TRBJ2-7	few	CASSQGLGHSFYEQYF	TGTGCCAGCAGCCAGGGACTAGGGCATTCTTTCTACGAGCAGTACTTC
TRBV6-1	TRBD1	TRBJ1-6	-	CASALGTGRSPLHF	TGTGCCAGCGCGCTTGGGACAGGGCGTTCACCCCTCCACTTT
TRBV19	TRBD1	TRBJ1-2	many	CASSPLGQGRGNYGYTF	TGTGCCAGTAGTCCCCTCGGACAGGGGCGGGGGAACTATGGCTACACCTTC
TRBV19	TRBD1	TRBJ1-5	-	CASSSRRQGINQPQHF	TGTGCCAGTAGTTCCCGCCGACAGGGGATCAATCAGCCCCAGCATTTT
TRBV18	-	TRBJ1-5	many	CASSQGGNQPQHF	TGTGCCAGCTCACAAGGGGGCAATCAGCCCCAGCATTTT
TRBV19	-	TRBJ2-7	many	CASNRELSSYEQYF	TGTGCCAGTAACCGGGAGCTGAGCTCCTACGAGCAGTACTTC
TRBV7-9	-	TRBJ1-4	medium-sized	CASSLDRAEKLFF	TGTGCCAGCAGCTTAGACAGGGCGGAAAAACTGTTTTTT
TRBV7-9	TRBD1	TRBJ1-1	many	CASSRRQGGTEAFF	TGTGCCAGCAGTCGCCGACAGGGGGGAACTGAAGCTTTCTTT
TRBV5-4	-	TRBJ2-3	-	CASSSGQRLDTQYF	TGTGCCAGCAGCTCAGGACAGAGATTAGATACGCAGTATTTT
TRBV6-5	-	TRBJ1-5	few	CASSLTPSNQPQHF	TGTGCCAGCAGTCTTACCCCTAGCAATCAGCCCCAGCATTTT
TRBV19	-	TRBJ2-5	-	CPRLDSRETQYF	TGCCCCCGACTAGACTCTCGAGAGACCCAGTACTTC
TRBV9	TRBD1	TRBJ2-7	-	CASSVGGQGGHEQYF	TGTGCCAGCAGCGTTGGGGGACAGGGGGGGCACGAGCAGTACTTC